This T cell receptor beta chain was documented in a study of blood T cell repertoires in COVID-19. Study overall: Samples taken during acute and convalescent COVID-19 were collected in the United States, Italy and Spain.

Profiling relied on immunoSEQ multiplex PCR, and the TCRdb table lists in-frame clones only, not all of them. The sample records some 380,000 clones, 88% being singletons. Participant-given clinical history determined each cohort assignment. The sequenced sample consisted of PBMCs or T cells enriched from blood (not recorded which). The sequence was collected from a woman in her 40s with acute COVID-19.

CDR3 sequence: CASSLGGTGGGYGYTF. DNA of the CDR3: TGTGCCAGCAGCTTAGGCGGGACAGGGGGCGGCTATGGCTACACCTTC. This rearrangement joins TRBV13 to TRBJ1-2, with 12 bases fitting TRBD1. CDR1 PRHDT and CDR2 FYEKMQ come from the germline V gene (reference sequence). The junction had 3 bases not matched to a gene; V was cut back by 0 bases and J by 4 bases. This CDR3 has 16 amino acids.